These 14 T cell receptor beta chains were all obtained from the same sample, sequenced in a study of OX40 agonist ivuxolimab in advanced cancers. Sequenced by immunoSEQ multiplex PCR; TCRdb stores in-frame clones only, minus some. The sample has roughly 70,000 clones, roughly 85% seen once; the top ten hold 0.5% to 0.6%. The sample was CD4+ or CD8+ T cells sorted from blood, taken in a trial of the OX40 agonist ivuxolimab. These receptors were collected from an adult with an advanced solid tumor such as melanoma, head and neck, liver or kidney cancer.

This clone occurred once. V usage is TRBV14 and J usage is TRBJ2-5; no firm D call. This CDR3 region has 14 residues. Trimming shortened V by 2 bases and J by 0 bases, and 7 bases separated the two germline ends. Germline lookup yields CDR1 SGHDN and CDR2 FVKESK. The CDR3 here is CASSQFGYQETQYF. In DNA form, the CDR3 reads TGTGCCAGCAGCCAATTTGGGTACCAAGAGACCCAGTACTTC.

The chain couples TRBV18 to TRBJ1-1, with 8 bases matching TRBD1. The ends lost 5 bases at V and 1 base at J; junction bases unmatched: 6. This CDR3 is 15 amino acids long. Germline CDR1 KGHSH, CDR2 LQKENI. CDR3 nucleotide sequence: TGTGCCAGCTCAATAATGCAGGGGGCGAACACTGAAGCTTTCTTT. It codes for CASSIMQGANTEAFF.

About this clone: Germline and junction disagree at one end, which may indicate a read error. The V and J genes are TRBV30 and TRBJ1-3, with D possibly being TRBD1 (5 bases). Per germline, CDR1 GTSNPN and CDR2 SVGIG (reference sequence). CDR3 length: 13 residues. CDR3 coding DNA: TGTGCCTGGAGTAGGGGCTCTGGAAACACCGTATATTTT. It translates to CAWSRGSGNTVYF.

The chain joins TRBV30 to TRBJ1-5; D unclear. V was clipped by 3 bases and J by 2 bases, with 8 bases between them. CDR3 length: 13 residues. Germline V lookup: CDR1 GTSNPN, CDR2 SVGIG (reference sequence). The CDR3 region is CAWSRAGNQPQHF. CDR3 DNA sequence: TGTGCCTGGAGCCGTGCAGGCAATCAGCCCCAGCATTTT.

This chain connects TRBV5-6 to TRBJ2-7; tentatively, D is TRBD1 (6 bases). Per germline, CDR1 SGHDT and CDR2 YYEEEE. This CDR3 is built from 14 residues. Trimming removed 2 bases from V and 5 bases from J, with 14 bases in between. CDR3 in DNA: TGTGCCAGCAGCTTCCAATCAGGGGCCCACGAGCAGTACTTC. Amino acids: CASSFQSGAHEQYF.

The chain couples TRBV2 to TRBJ2-1; D is undetermined. Trimming cost V 5 bases and J 0 bases, with 8 bases left between them. The CDR3 loop spans 14 amino acids. Germline V gives CDR1 SNHLY, CDR2 FYNNEI. The CDR3 bases are TGTGCCAGCAGTCCGATGAGCTCCTACAATGAGCAGTTCTTC. It codes for CASSPMSSYNEQFF.

The chain joins TRBV18 to TRBJ2-2; 8 nucleotides line up with TRBD1. V shed 5 bases and J 3 bases; nucleotides not matched to a gene: 5. The CDR3 consists of 15 residues. Germline CDR1 is KGHSH and CDR2 is LQKENI. In nucleotides, the CDR3 is TGTGCCAGCTCAAAGGACAGGGCGGACACCGGGGAGCTGTTTTTT. Amino acids: CASSKDRADTGELFF. Complete variable domain (other parts from reference TRBV18 and TRBJ2-2): NAGVMQNPRHLVRRRGQEARLRCSPMKGHSHVYWYRQLPEEGLKFMVYLQKENIIDESGMPKERFSAEFPKEGPSILRIQQVVRGDSAAYFCASSKDRADTGELFFGEGSRLTVL.

DNA for the CDR3: TGCGCCAGCAGCCCTAGGGGCACTGAAGCTTTCTTT. As protein: CASSPRGTEAFF. V gene TRBV5-1 combines with J gene TRBJ1-1; possible D gene TRBD1, 5 bases. Germline V gene data show CDR1 as SGHRS and CDR2 as YFSETQ. Trimming left V 4 bases short and J 4 bases short, with 8 bases between. The CDR3 runs to 12 residues. The entire variable domain, with the rest obtained from reference TRBV5-1 and TRBJ1-1, is as follows: KAGVTQTPRYLIKTRGQQVTLSCSPISGHRSVSWYQQTPGQGLQFLFEYFSETQRNKGNFPGRFSGRQFSNSRSEMNVSTLELGDSALYLCASSPRGTEAFFGQGTRLTVV.

V usage is TRBV28 and J usage is TRBJ2-4, with TRBD1 identical over 11 bases. The CDR3 contains 15 residues. From germline, CDR1 is MDHEN and CDR2 SYDVKM. V was clipped by 6 bases and J by 4 bases; unmatched bases: 5. CDR3 coding DNA: TGTGCCAGCAGGGGGACAGGGGGGAGTAAAAACATTCAGTACTTC. Translated: CASRGTGGSKNIQYF.

The chain joins TRBV6-5 to TRBJ1-1; no clear D gene. Germline CDR1 reads MNHEY; CDR2 reads SVGAGI. The CDR3 is made up of 12 amino acids. The V and J ends lost 4 bases and 5 bases respectively, with 8 bases between them. In DNA, the CDR3 is TGTGCCAGCAGTTTCCGGTTAACTGAAGCTTTCTTT. This sequence encodes CASSFRLTEAFF.

This chain joins TRBV6-5 and TRBJ2-7; D may be TRBD2 (6 bases). Trimming removed 1 base from V and 2 bases from J, with 12 bases in between. This CDR3 region has 15 residues. The germline V gene encodes CDR1 MNHEY and CDR2 SVGAGI. As DNA, the CDR3 is TGTGCCAGCAGTTACTTACGGCGGGAAACCTACGAGCAGTACTTC. Amino acid sequence: CASSYLRRETYEQYF.

The genes are TRBV28 and TRBJ1-1; D not resolved. This CDR3 comprises 11 residues. The germline gives CDR1 MDHEN, CDR2 SYDVKM. The CDR3 DNA reads as TGTGGGATCCTCGCCGCCGGTGGGGCTTTCTTT. It translates to CGILAAGGAFF.

The chain couples TRBV6-6 to TRBJ2-1; 7 bases agree with TRBD2. This CDR3 spans 13 amino acids. Germline lookup yields CDR1 MNHNY and CDR2 SVGAGI (reference sequence). After removal of 5 bases from V and 7 bases from J, the junction contained 5 bases not matched to a gene. CDR3: CASSRYGGNEQFF. The CDR3 DNA reads as TGTGCCAGCAGTCGCTACGGGGGGAATGAGCAGTTCTTC.

The chain employs TRBV10-3 and TRBJ1-1, with TRBD1 identical over 8 bases. The CDR3 runs 14 residues. CDR1 and CDR2 from the germline V gene are ENHRY and SYGVKD. J lost 4 bases, V lost 6 bases, and 7 bases had no gene match. CDR3 bases: TGTGCCATCAGGGATACGGGACAGGTCACTGAAGCTTTCTTT. Its protein is CAIRDTGQVTEAFF.